The sequence of this T cell receptor beta chain was determined in a study of vaccination effects on CD4 cells after COVID-19. Study results and limitations: Limitations: small convalescent group and missing early post-infection timepoints.

TCRdb's copy holds only in-frame clones and misses some; the assay was immunoSEQ multiplex PCR. The table lists 65,000 to 90,000 clones, under 85% of them singletons. Germline loops: CDR1 MNHEY, CDR2 SVGAGI. The junction had 4 bases not matched to a gene; V was cut back by 6 bases and J by 2 bases. This CDR3 is built from 14 residues. Before sequencing, viral peptide pools were used by the ViraFEST assay to expand antigen-specific CD4+ T cells. The culture ran for 10 to 11 days, and then CD4+ T cells were isolated. Negative nucleocapsid antibody tests before and after vaccination confirmed no previous SARS-CoV-2 infection. For this clone: No antigen is known for it.

The rearrangement joins TRBV6-5 to TRBJ1-1, with 9 bases matching TRBD1. The TCR originated in a human donor who received a COVID-19 vaccine. Sequencing used CD4+ T cells from PBMCs cultured with HCoV-NL63 spike peptides, obtained before COVID-19 vaccination. The DNA for the CDR3 is TGTGCCAGCAGGTGGGACAGGGCTAACACTGAAGCTTTCTTT. Translation gives CASRWDRANTEAFF.